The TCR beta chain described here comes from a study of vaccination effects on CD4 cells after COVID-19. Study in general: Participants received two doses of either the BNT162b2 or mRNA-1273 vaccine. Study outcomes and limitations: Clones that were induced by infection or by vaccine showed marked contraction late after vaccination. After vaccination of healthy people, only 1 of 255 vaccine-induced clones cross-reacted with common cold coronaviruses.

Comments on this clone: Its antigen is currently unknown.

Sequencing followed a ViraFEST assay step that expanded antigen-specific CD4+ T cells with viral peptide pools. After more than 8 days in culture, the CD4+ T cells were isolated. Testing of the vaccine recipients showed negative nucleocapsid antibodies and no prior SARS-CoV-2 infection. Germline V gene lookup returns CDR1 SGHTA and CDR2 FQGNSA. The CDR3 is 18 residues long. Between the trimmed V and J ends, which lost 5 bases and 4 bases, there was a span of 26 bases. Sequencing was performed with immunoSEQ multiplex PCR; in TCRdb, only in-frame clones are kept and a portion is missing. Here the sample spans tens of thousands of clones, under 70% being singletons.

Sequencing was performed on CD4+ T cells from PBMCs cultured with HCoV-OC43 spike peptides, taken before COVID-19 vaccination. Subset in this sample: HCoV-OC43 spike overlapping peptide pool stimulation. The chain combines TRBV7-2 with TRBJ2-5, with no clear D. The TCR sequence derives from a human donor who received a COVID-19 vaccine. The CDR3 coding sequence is TGTGCCAGCAGCGAATTGCCCTACCGGGCCGCCTATCCAGAGACCCAGTACTTC. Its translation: CASSELPYRAAYPETQYF.